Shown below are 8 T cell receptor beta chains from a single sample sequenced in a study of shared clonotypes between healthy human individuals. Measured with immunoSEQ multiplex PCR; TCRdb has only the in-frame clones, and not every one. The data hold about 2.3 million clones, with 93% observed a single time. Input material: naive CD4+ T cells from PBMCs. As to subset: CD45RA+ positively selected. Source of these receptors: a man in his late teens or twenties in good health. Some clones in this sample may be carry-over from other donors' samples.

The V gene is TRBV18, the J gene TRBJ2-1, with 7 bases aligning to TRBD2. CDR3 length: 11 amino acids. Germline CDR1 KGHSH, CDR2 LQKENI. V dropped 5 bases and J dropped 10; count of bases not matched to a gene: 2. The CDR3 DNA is TGTGCCAGCTCAGGGGAGGGGGAGCAGTTCTTC. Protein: CASSGEGEQFF.

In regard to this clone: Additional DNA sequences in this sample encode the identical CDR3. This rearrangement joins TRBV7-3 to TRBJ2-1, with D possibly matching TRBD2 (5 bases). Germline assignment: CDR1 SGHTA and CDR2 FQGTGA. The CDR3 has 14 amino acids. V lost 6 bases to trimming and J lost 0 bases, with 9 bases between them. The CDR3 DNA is TGTGCCAGCAGTCCAACTAGCTCCTACAATGAGCAGTTCTTC. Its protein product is CASSPTSSYNEQFF.

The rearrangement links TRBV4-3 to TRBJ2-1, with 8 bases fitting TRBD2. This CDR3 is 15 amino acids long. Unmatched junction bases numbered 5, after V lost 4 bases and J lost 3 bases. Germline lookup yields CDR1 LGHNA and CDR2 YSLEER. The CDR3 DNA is TGCGCCAGCAGCCGCCAACTAGCGGTCTACAATGAGCAGTTCTTC. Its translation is CASSRQLAVYNEQFF.

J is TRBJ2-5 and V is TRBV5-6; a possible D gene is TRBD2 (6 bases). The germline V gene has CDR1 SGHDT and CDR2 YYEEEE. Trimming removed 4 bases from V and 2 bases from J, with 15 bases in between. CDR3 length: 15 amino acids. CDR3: CASSPMAGSQETQYF. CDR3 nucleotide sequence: TGTGCCAGCAGCCCGATGGCGGGATCTCAAGAGACCCAGTACTTC.

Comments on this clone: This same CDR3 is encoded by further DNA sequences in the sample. The CDR3 coding sequence is TGTGCCAGCAGCGCTAGCGGAGATACGCAGTATTTT. Translated, it gives CASSASGDTQYF. The chain is built from TRBV9 and TRBJ2-3; 7 nucleotides agree with TRBD2. The V gene's germline CDR1 is SGDLS and CDR2 YYNGEE. V shed 3 bases and J 5 bases; nucleotides not matched to a gene: 0. CDR3 length: 12 residues.

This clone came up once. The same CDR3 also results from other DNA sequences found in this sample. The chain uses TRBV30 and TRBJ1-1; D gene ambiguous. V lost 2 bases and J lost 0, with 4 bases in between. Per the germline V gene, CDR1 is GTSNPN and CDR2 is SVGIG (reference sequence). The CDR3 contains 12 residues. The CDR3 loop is CAWSLMNTEAFF. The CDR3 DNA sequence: TGTGCCTGGAGTCTGATGAACACTGAAGCTTTCTTT.

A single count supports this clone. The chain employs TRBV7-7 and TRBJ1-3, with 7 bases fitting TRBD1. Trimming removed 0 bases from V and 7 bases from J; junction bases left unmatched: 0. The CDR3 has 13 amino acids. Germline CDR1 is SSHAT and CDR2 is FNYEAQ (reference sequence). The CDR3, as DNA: TGTGCCAGCAGCTTAGCCAGGGGGAACACCATATATTTT. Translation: CASSLARGNTIYF.

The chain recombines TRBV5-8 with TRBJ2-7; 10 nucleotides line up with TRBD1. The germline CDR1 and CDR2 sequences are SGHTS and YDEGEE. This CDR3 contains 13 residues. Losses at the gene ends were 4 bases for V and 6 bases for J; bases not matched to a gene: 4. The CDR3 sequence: CASSRDRGTEQYF. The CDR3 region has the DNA TGTGCCAGCAGCCGGGACAGGGGCACCGAGCAGTACTTC. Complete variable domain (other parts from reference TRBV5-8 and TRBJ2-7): EAGVTQSPTHLIKTRGQQATLRCSPISGHTSVYWYQQALGLGLQFLLWYDEGEERNRGNFPPRFSGRQFPNYSSELNVNALELEDSALYLCASSRDRGTEQYFGPGTRLTVT.